The clone carrying this T cell receptor (beta chain) was seen a few times. This specimen comes from a study of CD8 T cells in ankylosing spondylitis. TCRdb recomputed calls from the 5' RACE reads with MiXCR, one row per CDR3 protein. The sample yields tens of thousands of distinct CDR3 sequences, 16% seen once. The clonotype originates from a male donor with ankylosing spondylitis or in good health (not recorded which). The sequencing input was blood.

CDR3 bases: TGCGCCAGCAGCCTGGGACTAGCGGGAAGCGAGCAGTTCTTC. The encoded protein is CASSLGLAGSEQFF. This rearrangement joins TRBV5-1 to TRBJ2-1, with 13 bases lining up with TRBD2. Germline V gene lookup returns CDR1 SGHRS and CDR2 YFSETQ. This CDR3 spans 14 amino acids. The J segment lost 10 bases and the V segment lost 4 bases, leaving 5 bases of the junction unmatched.